The present T cell receptor (beta chain) was sequenced within a study of patients and donors after allogeneic stem cell transplantation. This clonotype was detected only a few times. TCRdb reprocessed the RT-PCR reads via MiXCR and lists one record per CDR3 protein. The data show more than 850,000 distinct CDR3 sequences, roughly 18% seen once. The source of this sequence is a human donor who was either an allogeneic HSCT recipient or a stem cell or donor lymphocyte infusion donor (not recorded which). It is not recorded whose cells these are; they may come from a transplant donor. What was sequenced was blood, either unsorted or a sorted T cell fraction (not recorded which).

CDR3 sequence: CASSLGTSGSDEQYF. In DNA, the CDR3 is TGTGCCAGCAGCCTCGGGACTAGCGGGAGCGACGAGCAGTACTTC. This sequence joins TRBV9 and TRBJ2-7, with 14 bases lining up with TRBD2. J lost 5 bases, V lost 4 bases, and 5 bases had no gene match. Germline CDR1 reads SGDLS; CDR2 reads YYNGEE. This CDR3 is built from 15 residues.